This T cell receptor beta chain was obtained from a study of T-cell reconstitution after alpha-beta-depleted transplantation in children. The TCRbeta library was prepared with unique molecular identifiers. One entry per CDR3 protein results from TCRdb running MiXCR on the PCR reads. The data show fewer than 350,000 distinct CDR3 sequences, around 7.3% seen once. Study-level points and caveats: Newly produced T cells mostly accounted for T-cell counts and diversity one year post-transplant. Surviving recipient cells, namely T cells and thymic progenitors, were the source of high day-60 TCRbeta diversity in some patients. Reportedly, alpha-beta T cells present about two months post-transplant originated from several hundred expanded clones of graft origin.

Details on this clonotype: Its specificity is not known.

Trimming took 8 bases from V and 0 from J, leaving 14 bases between them. The CDR3 totals 15 residues. Per germline, CDR1 LNHDA and CDR2 SQIVND (reference sequence). The sequence was collected from a female patient between 2 and 15 years old who had a stem cell transplant for Fanconi anemia, so the T cells may come from the graft donor. This chain links TRBV19 with TRBJ1-5; weak D call: TRBD1 (5 bases). Here the sequenced sample was peripheral blood, taken 360 days after TCRalphabeta/CD19-depleted stem cell transplant. The CDR3 nucleotides are TGTGCCAGTCTCCTAATTGGGGGTAGCAATCAGCCCCAGCATTTT. Amino acid sequence: CASLLIGGSNQPQHF.